The 22 T cell receptor beta chains below were found in one sample sequenced in a study of blood T cell repertoires in COVID-19. Here immunoSEQ multiplex PCR was the method, and the copy in TCRdb shows in-frame clones only, minus some. The sample has roughly 340,000 clones, roughly nine tenths seen once. The sample consisted of PBMCs or T cells enriched from blood (not recorded which). The source of these receptors is a man younger than 35 who had recovered from COVID-19.

The chain couples TRBV5-1 to TRBJ2-3, with TRBD2 as a possible D gene (6 bases). Germline V gene sequence: CDR1 SGHRS, CDR2 YFSETQ. This CDR3 contains 13 residues. Trimming removed 4 bases from V and 6 bases from J, with 12 bases in between. CDR3 sequence (DNA): TGCGCCAGCAGCACGGCTAGCGCCGATACGCAGTATTTT. Its translation is CASSTASADTQYF.

V and J are TRBV6-5 and TRBJ1-2; perhaps TRBD1 as D (5 bases). Germline V gene sequence: CDR1 MNHEY, CDR2 SVGAGI. Between the trimmed V and J ends, which lost 0 bases and 4 bases, there was a span of 12 bases. The CDR3 has 15 amino acids. CDR3 protein: CASSYSQPGLYGYTF. For the CDR3, the DNA is TGTGCCAGCAGTTACTCTCAGCCAGGGCTCTATGGCTACACCTTC.

This clone was seen only once. This chain uses TRBV30 with TRBJ1-5; 9 nucleotides align to TRBD1. After removal of 5 bases from V and 1 base from J, the junction contained 0 bases not matched to a gene. This CDR3 region has 13 residues. Germline CDR1 reads GTSNPN; CDR2 reads SVGIG (reference sequence). The CDR3 reads CAWGTGSNQPQHF. The CDR3, as DNA: TGTGCCTGGGGGACAGGGAGCAATCAGCCCCAGCATTTT.

As DNA, the CDR3 is TGTGCCAGCAGCTATACCCCTCAGGGCGGTACTGAAGCTTTCTTT. Protein sequence: CASSYTPQGGTEAFF. This chain joins TRBV7-9 and TRBJ1-1; perhaps TRBD1 as D (5 bases). Per the germline V gene, CDR1 is SEHNR and CDR2 is FQNEAQ (reference sequence). The V end lost 4 bases, the J end lost 5 bases, and 17 bases lay between the germline ends. This CDR3 has 15 amino acids.

The gene calls are TRBV11-3 and TRBJ2-7; a weak D match, TRBD1 (5 bases). This CDR3 contains 13 residues. The V gene lost 8 bases and the J gene lost 0 bases, with 11 bases spanning the gap. CDR1 and CDR2 from the germline V gene are SGHNT and YENEEA. CDR3 sequence: CASFDSPSYEQYF. For the CDR3, the DNA is TGTGCCAGCTTCGACAGTCCCTCCTACGAGCAGTACTTC.

The V and J genes are TRBV27 and TRBJ2-1; the D gene is possibly TRBD2 (5 bases). V lost 7 bases and J lost 4, with 17 bases in between. Germline loops: CDR1 MNHEY, CDR2 SMNVEV (reference sequence). The CDR3 is 15 amino acids. CDR3 in amino acids: CASTPDPEAYNEQFF. CDR3 in DNA: TGTGCCAGCACCCCTGACCCGGAGGCTTACAATGAGCAGTTCTTC.

Only one count was recorded for this clone. The V gene is TRBV2, the J gene TRBJ1-3, with D perhaps TRBD1 (5 bases). From germline, CDR1 is SNHLY and CDR2 FYNNEI. V lost 5 bases to trimming and J lost 0 bases, with 14 bases between them. This CDR3 region has 16 residues. As DNA, the CDR3 is TGTGCCAGCAGTTGGACAATCACCAGCTCTGGAAACACCATATATTTT. Amino acids: CASSWTITSSGNTIYF.

The chain combines TRBV5-6 with TRBJ1-1; D might be TRBD1 (6 bases). Germline V gene sequence: CDR1 SGHDT, CDR2 YYEEEE. Trimming pared 0 bases from V and 0 bases from J, leaving 6 bases between. There are 14 residues in the CDR3. The CDR3 reads CASSLGQVNTEAFF. CDR3 coding DNA: TGTGCCAGCAGCTTGGGACAGGTGAACACTGAAGCTTTCTTT.

V is TRBV9 and J is TRBJ2-1; D perhaps matches TRBD2 (6 bases). CDR3 size: 15 residues. Germline CDR1 is SGDLS and CDR2 is YYNGEE. V was clipped by 5 bases and J by 4 bases, with 16 bases between them. In DNA form, the CDR3 reads TGTGCCAGCAGTCCCGGAGGGGCATCGTACAATGAGCAGTTCTTC. Protein: CASSPGGASYNEQFF.

The chain is built from TRBV2 and TRBJ2-2, with 7 bases fitting TRBD2. The V segment lost 7 bases and the J segment 1 base; nucleotides outside the gene matches: 3. Germline V gene lookup returns CDR1 SNHLY and CDR2 FYNNEI. The CDR3 spans 14 residues. The chain's CDR3 is CASKSGENTGELFF. The CDR3 nucleotides are TGTGCCAGCAAAAGCGGGGAGAACACCGGGGAGCTGTTTTTT.

The rearrangement joins TRBV23-1 to TRBJ1-3; the match to TRBD1 covers 7 bases. TRBV23-1 is an open reading frame, and its role is uncertain. This CDR3 spans 15 amino acids. The V gene end was trimmed by 3 bases and the J gene end by 4 bases; junction bases not matched to a gene: 6. CDR3 sequence: CASSQTGSSGNTIYF. The CDR3 DNA is TGCGCCAGCAGTCAGACAGGGTCTTCGGGAAACACCATATATTTT.

In regard to this clone: Other DNA variants within this sample encode the same CDR3. The chain carries TRBV9 and TRBJ2-7; 7 bases fit TRBD2. Losses at the gene ends were 3 bases for V and 1 base for J; bases not matched to a gene: 4. This CDR3 spans 14 amino acids. The germline CDR1 and CDR2 sequences are SGDLS and YYNGEE. The CDR3 DNA reads as TGTGCCAGCAGCGCTACTAGCGTATCCTACGAGCAGTACTTC. Amino acid sequence: CASSATSVSYEQYF.

This sequence joins TRBV28 and TRBJ1-1, with 8 nucleotides matching TRBD1. V dropped 6 bases and J dropped 7; count of bases not matched to a gene: 10. This CDR3 region has 14 residues. Germline V lookup: CDR1 MDHEN, CDR2 SYDVKM. Written as DNA, the CDR3 is TGTGCCAGCAGGCCAGGGGGCGCCCCTGGTGAAGCTTTCTTT. Translation gives CASRPGGAPGEAFF.

The genes are TRBV7-3 and TRBJ2-3; a weak D match, TRBD1 (6 bases). Trimming pared 3 bases from V and 2 bases from J, leaving 9 bases between. This CDR3 spans 14 amino acids. Germline CDR1 is SGHTA and CDR2 is FQGTGA. The CDR3 reads CASSFTGYTDTQYF. In DNA, the CDR3 is TGTGCCAGCAGCTTTACAGGGTACACAGATACGCAGTATTTT.

The chain joins TRBV11-2 to TRBJ2-2; TRBD1 matches 11 bases. CDR3 size: 16 residues. Germline lookup yields CDR1 SGHAT and CDR2 FQNNGV. V shed 4 bases, J shed 3 bases, and the junction held 4 bases outside the gene matches. Written as DNA, the CDR3 is TGTGCCAGCAGCTCATGGACAGGGGGCTACACCGGGGAGCTGTTTTTT. The encoded protein is CASSSWTGGYTGELFF.

J is TRBJ1-2 and V is TRBV6-5, with a weak D call TRBD1 (6 bases). Germline values: CDR1 MNHEY, CDR2 SVGAGI. The CDR3 contains 13 residues. Trimming removed 8 bases from V and 8 bases from J, with 18 bases in between. CDR3: CASGQQGTYGYTF. The CDR3 nucleotides are TGTGCCAGCGGACAACAGGGAACGTACGGCTACACCTTC.

This sequence joins TRBV9 and TRBJ1-2; no definite D call. CDR1 is SGDLS, CDR2 YYNGEE, per germline. The CDR3 sequence is 19 residues long. V lost 3 bases to trimming and J lost 4 bases, with 28 bases between them. This chain's CDR3 is CASSGRLGEFPGITYGYTF. The CDR3 bases are TGTGCCAGCAGCGGCCGGTTGGGAGAGTTCCCGGGGATTACCTATGGCTACACCTTC.

The chain joins TRBV5-4 to TRBJ1-5; D call uncertain. V was cut by 0 bases and J by 0 bases, with 4 bases left in between. CDR3 length: 14 amino acids. CDR1 and CDR2 (germline): SGHNT, YYREEE (reference sequence). The CDR3 nucleotides are TGTGCCAGCAGCTTGGTCGGTAGCAATCAGCCCCAGCATTTT. It yields the protein CASSLVGSNQPQHF.

This clone was detected only once. The V and J genes are TRBV19 and TRBJ2-3; D gene uncertain. Per the germline V gene, CDR1 is LNHDA and CDR2 is SQIVND (reference sequence). Trimming removed 4 bases at V and 0 bases at J, with 11 bases between. This CDR3 is built from 15 residues. The CDR3 DNA reads as TGTGCCAGTAGTACCGTAGTCGAGAGCACAGATACGCAGTATTTT. This encodes CASSTVVESTDTQYF.

The rearrangement links TRBV27 to TRBJ2-5, with 9 bases identical to TRBD1. Germline loops: CDR1 MNHEY, CDR2 SMNVEV (reference sequence). V shed 0 bases and J 2 bases; nucleotides not matched to a gene: 10. The CDR3 length is 18 residues. The CDR3 coding sequence is TGTGCCAGCAGTTTATCCCGGGTGGGACAGGGTGTACAAGAGACCCAGTACTTC. It translates to CASSLSRVGQGVQETQYF.

Turning to this clone: The sample contains more than one DNA sequence encoding this CDR3. The gene calls are TRBV9 and TRBJ2-3; 7 bases are shared with TRBD1. Germline values: CDR1 SGDLS, CDR2 YYNGEE. The CDR3 totals 15 residues. V lost 4 bases, J lost 0 bases, and 5 bases stayed unmatched. Here the CDR3 DNA reads TGTGCCAGCAGCACCCGACAGGGAAGCACAGATACGCAGTATTTT. Protein sequence: CASSTRQGSTDTQYF.

The V gene is TRBV28, the J gene TRBJ2-4, with 11 bases fitting TRBD2. Losses at the gene ends were 1 base for V and 0 bases for J; bases not matched to a gene: 8. This CDR3 contains 19 residues. CDR1 is MDHEN, CDR2 SYDVKM, per germline. The DNA of the CDR3 is TGTGCCAGCAGTTTATTCGGGACTAGCGGACGCTTAGCCAAAAACATTCAGTACTTC. Translated, it gives CASSLFGTSGRLAKNIQYF.